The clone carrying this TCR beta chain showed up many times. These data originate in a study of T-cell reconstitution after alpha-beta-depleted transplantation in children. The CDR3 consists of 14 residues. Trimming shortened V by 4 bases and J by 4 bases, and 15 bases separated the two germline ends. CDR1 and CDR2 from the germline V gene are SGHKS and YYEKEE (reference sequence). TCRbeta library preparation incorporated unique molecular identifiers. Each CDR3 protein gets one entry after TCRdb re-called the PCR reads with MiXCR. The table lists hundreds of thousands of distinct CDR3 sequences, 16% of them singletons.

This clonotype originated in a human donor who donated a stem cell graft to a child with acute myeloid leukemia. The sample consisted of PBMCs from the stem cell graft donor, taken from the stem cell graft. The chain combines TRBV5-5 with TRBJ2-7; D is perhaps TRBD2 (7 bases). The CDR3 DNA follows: TGTGCCAGCAGCCCTGGTGGGGGGGCTTACGAGCAGTACGTC. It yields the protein CASSPGGGAYEQYV.